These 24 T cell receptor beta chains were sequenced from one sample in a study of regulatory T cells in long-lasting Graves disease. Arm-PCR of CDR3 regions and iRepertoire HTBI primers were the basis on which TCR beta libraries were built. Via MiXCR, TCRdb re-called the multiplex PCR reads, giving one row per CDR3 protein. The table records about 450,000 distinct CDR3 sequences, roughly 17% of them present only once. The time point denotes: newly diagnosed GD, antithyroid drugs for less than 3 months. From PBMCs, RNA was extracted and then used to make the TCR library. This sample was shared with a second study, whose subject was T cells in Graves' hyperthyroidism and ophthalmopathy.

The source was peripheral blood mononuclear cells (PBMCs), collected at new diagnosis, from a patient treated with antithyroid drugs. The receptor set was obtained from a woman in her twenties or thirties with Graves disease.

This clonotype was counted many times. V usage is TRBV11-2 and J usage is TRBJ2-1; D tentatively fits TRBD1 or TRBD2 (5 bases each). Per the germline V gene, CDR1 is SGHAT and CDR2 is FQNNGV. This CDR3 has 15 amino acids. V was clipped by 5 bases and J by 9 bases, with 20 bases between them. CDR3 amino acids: CASSTPHGAAGEQFF. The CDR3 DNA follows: TGTGCCAGCAGCACACCCCACGGGGCCGCGGGTGAGCAGTTCTTC.

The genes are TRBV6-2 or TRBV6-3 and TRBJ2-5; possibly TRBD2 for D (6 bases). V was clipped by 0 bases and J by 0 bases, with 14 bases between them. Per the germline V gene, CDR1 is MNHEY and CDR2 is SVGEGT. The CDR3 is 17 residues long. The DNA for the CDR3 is TGTGCCAGCAGTTACTCGAGGGCTAGCGCTAACCAAGAGACCCAGTACTTC. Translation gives CASSYSRASANQETQYF.

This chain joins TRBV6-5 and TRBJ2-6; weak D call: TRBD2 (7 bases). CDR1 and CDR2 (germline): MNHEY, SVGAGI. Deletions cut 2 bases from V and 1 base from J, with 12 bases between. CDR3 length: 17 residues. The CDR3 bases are TGTGCCAGCAGTTACGCGCGGGGGCGGTCTGGGGCCAACGTCCTGACTTTC. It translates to CASSYARGRSGANVLTF.

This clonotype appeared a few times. Here the CDR3 DNA reads TGCAGTGCTAGAGATCAGGCTAGCGGGAGGGCGATTATCGGATACGAGCAGTACTTC. Protein: CSARDQASGRAIIGYEQYF. The chain joins TRBV20-1 to TRBJ2-7; TRBD2 agrees at 12 bases. CDR1 is DFQATT and CDR2 is SNEGSKA in the germline V gene (reference sequence). V lost 0 bases and J lost 4; bases outside the gene matches: 16. The CDR3 totals 19 residues.

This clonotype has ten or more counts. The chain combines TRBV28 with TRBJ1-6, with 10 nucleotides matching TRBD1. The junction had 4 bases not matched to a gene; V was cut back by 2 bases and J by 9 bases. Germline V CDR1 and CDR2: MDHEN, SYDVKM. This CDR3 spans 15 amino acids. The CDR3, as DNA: TGTGCCAGCAGTTTACTCGGGACAGGGGTTTCACCCCTCCACTTT. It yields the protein CASSLLGTGVSPLHF.

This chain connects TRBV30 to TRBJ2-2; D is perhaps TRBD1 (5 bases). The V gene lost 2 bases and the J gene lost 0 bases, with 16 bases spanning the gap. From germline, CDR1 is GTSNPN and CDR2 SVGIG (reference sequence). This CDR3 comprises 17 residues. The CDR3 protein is CAWSLDIPRSNTGELFF. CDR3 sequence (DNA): TGTGCCTGGAGTTTGGACATCCCTCGGTCGAACACCGGGGAGCTGTTTTTT.

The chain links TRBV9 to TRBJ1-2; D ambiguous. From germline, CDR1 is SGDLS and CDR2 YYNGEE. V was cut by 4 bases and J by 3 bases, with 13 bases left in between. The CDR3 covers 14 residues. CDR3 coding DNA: TGTGCCAGCAGCCCGCGACGTGCTCACTATGGCTACACCTTC. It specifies CASSPRRAHYGYTF.

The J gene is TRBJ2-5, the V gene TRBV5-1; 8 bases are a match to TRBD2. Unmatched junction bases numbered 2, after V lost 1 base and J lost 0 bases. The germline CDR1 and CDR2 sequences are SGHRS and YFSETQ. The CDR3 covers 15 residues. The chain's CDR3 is CASSLILADQETQYF. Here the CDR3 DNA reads TGCGCCAGCAGCTTGATACTAGCGGACCAAGAGACCCAGTACTTC.

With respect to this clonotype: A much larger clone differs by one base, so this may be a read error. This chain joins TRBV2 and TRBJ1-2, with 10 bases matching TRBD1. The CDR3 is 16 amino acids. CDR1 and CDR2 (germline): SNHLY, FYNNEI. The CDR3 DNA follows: TGTGCCAGCAACCGTCCCGGGACAGGGGTTTGGGGCGGCTCCACCTTC. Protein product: CASNRPGTGVWGGSTF.

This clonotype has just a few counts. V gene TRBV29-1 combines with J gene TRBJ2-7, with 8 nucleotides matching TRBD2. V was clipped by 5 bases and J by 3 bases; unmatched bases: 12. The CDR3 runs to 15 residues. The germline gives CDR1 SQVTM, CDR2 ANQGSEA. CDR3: CSVTGREGKRYEQYF. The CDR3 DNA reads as TGCAGCGTTACGGGTCGGGAGGGGAAGCGCTACGAGCAGTACTTC.

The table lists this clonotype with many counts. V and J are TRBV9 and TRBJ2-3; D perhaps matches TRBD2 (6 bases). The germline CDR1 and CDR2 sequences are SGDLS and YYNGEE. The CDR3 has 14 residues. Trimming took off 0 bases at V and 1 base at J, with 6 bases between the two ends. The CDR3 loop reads CASSVASGTDTQYF. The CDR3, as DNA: TGTGCCAGCAGCGTAGCTAGCGGCACAGATACGCAGTATTTT.

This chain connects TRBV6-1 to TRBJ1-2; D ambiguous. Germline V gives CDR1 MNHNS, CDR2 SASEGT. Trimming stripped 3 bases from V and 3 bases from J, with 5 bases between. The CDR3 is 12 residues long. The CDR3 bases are TGTGCCAGCAGTGAGACGGACTATGGCTACACCTTC. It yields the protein CASSETDYGYTF.

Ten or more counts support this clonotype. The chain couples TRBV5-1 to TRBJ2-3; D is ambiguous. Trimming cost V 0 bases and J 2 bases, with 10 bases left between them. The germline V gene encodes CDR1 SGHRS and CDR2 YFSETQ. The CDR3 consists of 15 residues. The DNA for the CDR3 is TGCGCCAGCAGCTTGGCTACCGATAACACAGATACGCAGTATTTT. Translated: CASSLATDNTDTQYF.

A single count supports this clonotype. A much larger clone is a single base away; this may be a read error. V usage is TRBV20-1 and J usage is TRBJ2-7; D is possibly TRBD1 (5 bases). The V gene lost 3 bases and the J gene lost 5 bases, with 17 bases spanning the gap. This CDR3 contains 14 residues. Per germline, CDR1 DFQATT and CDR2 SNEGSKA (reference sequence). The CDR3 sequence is CSASPQGFAHEQYF. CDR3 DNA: TGCAGTGCTAGCCCCCAGGGTTTCGCCCACGAGCAGTACTTC.

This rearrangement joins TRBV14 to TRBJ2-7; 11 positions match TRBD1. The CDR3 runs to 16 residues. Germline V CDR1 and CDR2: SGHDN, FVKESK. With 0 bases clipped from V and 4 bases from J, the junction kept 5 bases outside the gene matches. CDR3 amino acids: CASSQDGQGAWYEQYF. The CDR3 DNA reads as TGTGCCAGCAGCCAAGACGGACAGGGGGCTTGGTACGAGCAGTACTTC.

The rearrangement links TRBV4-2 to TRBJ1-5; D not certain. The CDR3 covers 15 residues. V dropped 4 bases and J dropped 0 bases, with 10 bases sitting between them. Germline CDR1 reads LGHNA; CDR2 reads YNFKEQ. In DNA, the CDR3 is TGTGCCAGCAGCCGCGGGTCTTATAGCAATCAGCCCCAGCATTTT. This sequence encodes CASSRGSYSNQPQHF.

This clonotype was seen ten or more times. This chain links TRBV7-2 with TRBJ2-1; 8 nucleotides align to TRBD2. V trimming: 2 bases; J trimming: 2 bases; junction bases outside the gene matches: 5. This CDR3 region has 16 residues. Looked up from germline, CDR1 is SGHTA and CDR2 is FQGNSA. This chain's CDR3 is CASSLTREGPYNEQFF. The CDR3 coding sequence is TGTGCCAGCAGCTTAACTCGGGAGGGCCCCTACAATGAGCAGTTCTTC.

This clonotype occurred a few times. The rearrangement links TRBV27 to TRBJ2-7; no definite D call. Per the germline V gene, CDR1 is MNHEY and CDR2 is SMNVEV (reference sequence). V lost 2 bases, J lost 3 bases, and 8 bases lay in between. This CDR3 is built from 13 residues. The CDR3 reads CASSLPPHYEQYF. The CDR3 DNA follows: TGTGCCAGCAGTTTACCCCCCCACTACGAGCAGTACTTC.

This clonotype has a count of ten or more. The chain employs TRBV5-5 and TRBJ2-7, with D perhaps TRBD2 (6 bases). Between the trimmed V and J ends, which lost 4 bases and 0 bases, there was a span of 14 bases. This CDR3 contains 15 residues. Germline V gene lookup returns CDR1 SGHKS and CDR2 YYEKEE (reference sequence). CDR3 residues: CASSHNAGSSYEQYF. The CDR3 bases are TGTGCCAGCAGCCATAACGCCGGGAGCTCCTACGAGCAGTACTTC.

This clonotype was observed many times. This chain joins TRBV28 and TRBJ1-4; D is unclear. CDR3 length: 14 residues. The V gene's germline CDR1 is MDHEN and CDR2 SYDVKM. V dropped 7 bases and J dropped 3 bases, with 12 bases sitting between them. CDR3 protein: CASNPVGSNEKLFF. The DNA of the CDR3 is TGTGCCAGCAACCCCGTAGGATCTAATGAAAAACTGTTTTTT.

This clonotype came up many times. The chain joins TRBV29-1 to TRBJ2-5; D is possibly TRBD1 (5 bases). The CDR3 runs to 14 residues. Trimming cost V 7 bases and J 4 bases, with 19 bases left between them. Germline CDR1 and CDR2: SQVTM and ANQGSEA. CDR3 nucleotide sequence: TGCAGCGCCGTAGGGGAACCGGCAGGAGAGACCCAGTACTTC. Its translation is CSAVGEPAGETQYF.

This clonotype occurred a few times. CDR3 sequence: CASSSKTGNAPLHF. The DNA of the CDR3 is TGTGCCAGCAGTTCCAAGACAGGGAACGCACCCCTCCACTTT. This sequence joins TRBV12-3 or TRBV12-4 and TRBJ1-6; TRBD1 matches 7 bases. The V and J ends lost 4 bases and 11 bases, in that order; junction bases with no gene match: 8. The length of the CDR3 is 14 residues.

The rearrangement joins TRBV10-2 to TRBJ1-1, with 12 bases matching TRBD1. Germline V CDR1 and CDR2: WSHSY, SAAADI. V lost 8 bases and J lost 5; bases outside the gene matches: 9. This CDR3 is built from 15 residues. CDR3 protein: CASRAGTGGRTEAFF. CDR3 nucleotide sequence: TGCGCCAGCCGGGCCGGGACAGGGGGCAGGACTGAAGCTTTCTTT.

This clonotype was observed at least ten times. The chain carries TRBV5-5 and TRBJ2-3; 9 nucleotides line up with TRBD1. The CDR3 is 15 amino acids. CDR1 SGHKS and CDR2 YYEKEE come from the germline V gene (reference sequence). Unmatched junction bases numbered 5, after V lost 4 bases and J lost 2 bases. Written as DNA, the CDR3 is TGTGCCAGCAGCGACCGGGACAGGGACACAGATACGCAGTATTTT. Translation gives CASSDRDRDTDTQYF.